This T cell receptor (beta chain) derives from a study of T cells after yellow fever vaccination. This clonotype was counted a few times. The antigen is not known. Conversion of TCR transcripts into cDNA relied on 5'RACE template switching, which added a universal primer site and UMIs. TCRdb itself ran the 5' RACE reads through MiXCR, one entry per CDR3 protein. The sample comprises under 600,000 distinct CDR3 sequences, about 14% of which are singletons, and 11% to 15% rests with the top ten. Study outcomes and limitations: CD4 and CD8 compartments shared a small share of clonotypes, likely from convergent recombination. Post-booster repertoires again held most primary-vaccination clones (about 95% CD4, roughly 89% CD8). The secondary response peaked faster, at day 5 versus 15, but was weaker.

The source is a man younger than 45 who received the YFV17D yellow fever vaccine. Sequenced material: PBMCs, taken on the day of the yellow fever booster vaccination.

The CDR3 loop is CASSPRAGQGMDGYTF. CDR3 nucleotides: TGTGCCAGCTCACCACGGGCGGGGCAGGGGATGGATGGCTACACCTTC. The genes are TRBV18 and TRBJ1-2, with a weak D call TRBD1 (6 bases). Germline V gives CDR1 KGHSH, CDR2 LQKENI. CDR3 length equals 16 residues. Trimming took 1 base from V and 6 from J, leaving 18 bases between them.